One and the same sample provided the 24 T cell receptor beta chains below, sequenced in a study of blood T cell repertoires in COVID-19. Profiling relied on immunoSEQ multiplex PCR, and the TCRdb table lists in-frame clones only, not all of them. Among 250,000 or so clones, 85% to 95% were seen once, and the ten largest hold roughly 2.9%. The sequenced material came from PBMCs or T cells enriched from blood (not recorded which). The receptors come from a middle-aged man who had been exposed to COVID-19.

This chain links TRBV3-1 (or the pseudogene TRBV3-2) with TRBJ2-1, with a tentative D call TRBD2 (5 bases). The CDR3 runs to 15 residues. The germline V gene has CDR1 LGHDT and CDR2 YNNKEL (reference sequence). Between the trimmed V and J ends, which lost 3 bases and 8 bases, there was a span of 17 bases. CDR3 sequence: CASSHAGPKGDEQFF. The CDR3 nucleotides are TGTGCCAGCAGCCACGCGGGCCCAAAGGGCGATGAGCAGTTCTTC.

This clone has only one observation. The gene calls are TRBV11-2 and TRBJ1-3; tentatively, D is TRBD1 (5 bases). Germline V gene data show CDR1 as SGHAT and CDR2 as FQNNGV. The CDR3 extends over 17 amino acids. V gave up 2 bases and J gave up 2 bases, with 16 bases separating them. In DNA, the CDR3 is TGTGCCAGCAGCTTATCGGCCAGAAGGGGTACTGGAAACACCATATATTTT. Its translation: CASSLSARRGTGNTIYF.

The gene calls are TRBV5-1 and TRBJ2-1; 9 bases fit TRBD2. Unmatched junction bases numbered 8, after V lost 0 bases and J lost 7 bases. The CDR3 contains 16 residues. CDR1 is SGHRS and CDR2 is YFSETQ in the germline V gene. CDR3 coding DNA: TGCGCCAGCAGCTTGGTGCTAGCGGGATCAAAGAATGAGCAGTTCTTC. This encodes CASSLVLAGSKNEQFF.

The rearrangement joins TRBV11-3 to TRBJ2-1, with 9 bases matching TRBD1. This CDR3 region has 17 residues. The V gene's germline CDR1 is SGHNT and CDR2 YENEEA. With V trimmed by 4 bases and J by 9 bases, 16 bases remained unmatched. CDR3 in amino acids: CASSSKRRDRVFVEQFF. For the CDR3, the DNA is TGTGCCAGCAGCTCAAAACGCCGGGACAGGGTTTTTGTTGAGCAGTTCTTC.

V and J are TRBV28 and TRBJ1-5; a weak D match, TRBD1 (6 bases). Trimming shortened V by 4 bases and J by 3 bases, and 10 bases separated the two germline ends. In germline, CDR1 is MDHEN, CDR2 SYDVKM. This CDR3 comprises 14 residues. CDR3 residues: CASSSTGFNQPQHF. CDR3 in DNA: TGTGCCAGCAGTTCTACAGGGTTCAATCAGCCCCAGCATTTT.

This chain uses TRBV6-2 or TRBV6-3 with TRBJ1-5, with a possible D match to TRBD1 (5 bases). Germline lookup yields CDR1 MNHEY and CDR2 SVGEGT. The CDR3 extends over 16 amino acids. Trimming removed 0 bases from V and 2 bases from J, with 11 bases in between. The CDR3 here is CASSYSRVGGNQPQHF. In DNA, the CDR3 is TGTGCCAGCAGTTACTCCAGGGTAGGGGGCAATCAGCCCCAGCATTTT.

This chain links TRBV18 with TRBJ1-5, with TRBD1 identical over 8 bases. Germline V gene data show CDR1 as KGHSH and CDR2 as LQKENI. Trimming removed 5 bases from V and 6 bases from J; junction bases left unmatched: 9. This CDR3 comprises 15 residues. CDR3 bases: TGTGCCAGCTCAAGAGCAGGGGGCGCGGGTCAGCCCCAGCATTTT. Protein: CASSRAGGAGQPQHF.

The CDR3 nucleotides are TGTGCCAGCAGCGAGGGGCACCAAGAGACCCAGTACTTC. Translating it yields CASSEGHQETQYF. The rearrangement uses TRBV9 and TRBJ2-5, with D tentatively TRBD1 (5 bases). The CDR3 contains 13 residues. The V end lost 3 bases, the J end lost 0 bases, and 6 bases lay between the germline ends. From germline, CDR1 is SGDLS and CDR2 YYNGEE.

The CDR3 is CASSPLGRDTEAFF. The CDR3 DNA sequence: TGTGCCAGTAGTCCCCTGGGCAGGGACACTGAAGCTTTCTTT. This rearrangement joins TRBV19 to TRBJ1-1; D is perhaps TRBD1 (5 bases). V was shortened by 5 bases and J by 3 bases, with 13 bases between the two germline ends. The CDR3 extends over 14 amino acids. CDR1 is LNHDA and CDR2 is SQIVND in the germline V gene (reference sequence).

This clone was counted at least ten times. V usage is TRBV29-1 and J usage is TRBJ2-1; TRBD1 agrees at 8 bases. CDR1 and CDR2 (germline): SQVTM, ANQGSEA. V shed 3 bases, J shed 9 bases, and the junction held 7 bases outside the gene matches. This CDR3 contains 13 residues. CDR3 nucleotide sequence: TGCAGCGTTGATCGGGCAGGGGGCATTGAGCAGTTCTTC. Residues: CSVDRAGGIEQFF.

The rearrangement links TRBV2 to TRBJ2-7, with D tentatively TRBD1 (6 bases). Looked up from germline, CDR1 is SNHLY and CDR2 is FYNNEI. Trimming shortened V by 6 bases and J by 10 bases, and 13 bases separated the two germline ends. This CDR3 is built from 11 residues. CDR3 sequence: CASSQRQDQYF. CDR3 DNA sequence: TGTGCCAGCAGCCAGCGACAGGACCAGTACTTC.

The chain combines TRBV7-9 with TRBJ2-7; D gene uncertain. Germline CDR1 is SEHNR and CDR2 is FQNEAQ (reference sequence). The germline V and J ends were trimmed by 0 bases and 3 bases, with 9 bases remaining between them. The CDR3 runs to 14 residues. The CDR3 region is CASSLAGTNYEQYF. The CDR3 region has the DNA TGTGCCAGCAGCTTAGCGGGCACAAACTACGAGCAGTACTTC.

The chain links TRBV4-2 to TRBJ1-6; D is unclear. The V and J ends lost 0 bases and 7 bases respectively, with 7 bases between them. Per germline, CDR1 LGHNA and CDR2 YNFKEQ. This CDR3 contains 14 residues. The chain's CDR3 is CASSQELVNSPLHF. CDR3 in DNA: TGTGCCAGCAGCCAAGAACTTGTAAATTCACCCCTCCACTTT.

The V and J genes are TRBV7-8 and TRBJ2-7; TRBD2 is a possible D gene (5 bases). Germline loops: CDR1 SGHVS, CDR2 FQNEAQ. Trimming removed 4 bases at V and 0 bases at J, with 13 bases between. This CDR3 comprises 15 residues. The CDR3 spells CASSSSGKNSYEQYF. The CDR3 DNA reads TGTGCCAGCAGCTCCTCCGGGAAGAACTCCTACGAGCAGTACTTC.

The V call is TRBV13, the J call TRBJ2-4; 11 bases align to TRBD1. The CDR3 is 16 residues long. The junction had 4 bases not matched to a gene; V was cut back by 1 base and J by 5 bases. Looked up from germline, CDR1 is PRHDT and CDR2 is FYEKMQ (reference sequence). The CDR3 loop is CASSLAGQGAENIQYF. DNA for the CDR3: TGTGCCAGCAGCTTAGCTGGACAGGGGGCAGAAAACATTCAGTACTTC.

The chain has TRBV18 and TRBJ2-7; TRBD2 agrees at 7 bases. The germline V gene has CDR1 KGHSH and CDR2 LQKENI. Trimming cost V 5 bases and J 7 bases; bases outside gene matches: 14. This CDR3 comprises 15 residues. The CDR3 coding sequence is TGTGCCAGCTCATCGGGAGGCCCCCCGGAAGGTGAGCAGTACTTC. It translates to CASSSGGPPEGEQYF.

The rearrangement joins TRBV6-5 to TRBJ2-5, with 10 bases aligning to TRBD1. V shed 4 bases and J 5 bases; nucleotides not matched to a gene: 7. CDR1 is MNHEY and CDR2 is SVGAGI in the germline V gene. This CDR3 is 15 amino acids long. The CDR3 sequence is CASSSTGGARETQYF. The DNA of the CDR3 is TGTGCCAGCAGTTCGACAGGGGGCGCGCGGGAGACCCAGTACTTC.

The chain joins TRBV4-3 to TRBJ2-7, with D unresolved. V was clipped by 4 bases and J by 6 bases, with 16 bases between them. The CDR3 runs 14 residues. The germline CDR1 and CDR2 sequences are LGHNA and YSLEER. CDR3 protein: CASSPPGATREQYF. In nucleotides, the CDR3 is TGCGCCAGCAGCCCCCCGGGTGCGACCCGCGAGCAGTACTTC.

V usage is TRBV6-5 and J usage is TRBJ2-3; TRBD2 is a possible D gene (5 bases). Germline values: CDR1 MNHEY, CDR2 SVGAGI. Trimming cost V 0 bases and J 0 bases, with 10 bases left between them. This CDR3 spans 16 amino acids. The CDR3 is CASSYSASGSTDTQYF. CDR3 sequence (DNA): TGTGCCAGCAGTTACTCTGCCAGCGGCAGCACAGATACGCAGTATTTT.

This sequence joins TRBV29-1 and TRBJ2-2; D gene uncertain. Trimming took off 3 bases at V and 4 bases at J, with 9 bases between the two ends. The germline CDR1 and CDR2 sequences are SQVTM and ANQGSEA. The CDR3 spans 13 residues. CDR3 region: CSVDLRGTGELFF. For the CDR3, the DNA is TGCAGCGTTGATCTCCGCGGCACCGGGGAGCTGTTTTTT.

The V gene is TRBV6-1, the J gene TRBJ2-7; D remains unclear. V was cut by 1 base and J by 3 bases, with 10 bases left in between. CDR1 is MNHNS and CDR2 is SASEGT in the germline V gene. The CDR3 length is 14 residues. Here the CDR3 DNA reads TGTGCCAGCAGTGAAGGGCCCTTTAACTACGAGCAGTACTTC. Translating gives CASSEGPFNYEQYF.

V usage is TRBV7-9 and J usage is TRBJ2-3; D perhaps matches TRBD2 (5 bases). The CDR3 runs 14 residues. Germline CDR1 reads SEHNR; CDR2 reads FQNEAQ (reference sequence). The ends were cut back, 5 bases at V and 5 bases at J, with 14 bases in the middle. The CDR3 DNA is TGTGCCAGCAGCACGGGAAGGATCGGAGATACGCAGTATTTT. Its translation is CASSTGRIGDTQYF.

The J gene is TRBJ2-5, the V gene TRBV3-1 (or the pseudogene TRBV3-2); 9 bases fit TRBD2. After removal of 8 bases from V and 4 bases from J, the junction contained 5 bases not matched to a gene. The germline V gene encodes CDR1 LGHDT and CDR2 YNNKEL (reference sequence). This CDR3 has 13 residues. CDR3 loop: CASGGRAGETQYF. The CDR3 DNA follows: TGTGCCAGCGGCGGGAGGGCAGGAGAGACCCAGTACTTC.

V usage is TRBV5-1 and J usage is TRBJ1-2, with a tentative D call TRBD1 (6 bases). Trimming took 5 bases from V and 3 from J, leaving 11 bases between them. The CDR3 extends over 13 amino acids. Germline-derived CDR1 and CDR2 are SGHRS and YFSETQ. The CDR3 loop is CASSAGGDYGYTF. CDR3 sequence (DNA): TGCGCCAGCAGTGCGGGGGGCGACTATGGCTACACCTTC.